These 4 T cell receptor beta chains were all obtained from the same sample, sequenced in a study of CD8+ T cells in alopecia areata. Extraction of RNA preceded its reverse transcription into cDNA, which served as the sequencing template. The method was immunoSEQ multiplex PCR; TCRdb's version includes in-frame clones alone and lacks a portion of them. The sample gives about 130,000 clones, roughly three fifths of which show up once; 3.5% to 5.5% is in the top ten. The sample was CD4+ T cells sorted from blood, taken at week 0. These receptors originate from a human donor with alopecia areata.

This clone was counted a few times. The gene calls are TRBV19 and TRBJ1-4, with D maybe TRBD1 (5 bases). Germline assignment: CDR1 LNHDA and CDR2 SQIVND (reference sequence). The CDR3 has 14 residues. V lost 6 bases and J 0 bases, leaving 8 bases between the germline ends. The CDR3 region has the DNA TGTGCCAGTAGCAAGGGGACAACTAATGAAAAACTGTTTTTT. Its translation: CASSKGTTNEKLFF.

CDR3 sequence reads: CASSQDWALSYEQYF. The CDR3 DNA is TGCGCCAGCAGCCAAGATTGGGCTCTTTCTTACGAGCAGTACTTC. V is TRBV4-1 and J is TRBJ2-7; D is unresolved. V lost 0 bases to trimming and J lost 4 bases, with 13 bases between them. Per the germline V gene, CDR1 is MGHRA and CDR2 is YSYEKL. The CDR3 contains 15 residues.

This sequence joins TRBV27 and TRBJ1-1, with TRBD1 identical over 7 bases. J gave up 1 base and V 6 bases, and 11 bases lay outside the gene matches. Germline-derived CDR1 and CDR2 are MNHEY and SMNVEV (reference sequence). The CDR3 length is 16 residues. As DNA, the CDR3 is TGTGCCAGCAGGATCCGATACGACAGGGCGAACACTGAAGCTTTCTTT. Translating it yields CASRIRYDRANTEAFF.

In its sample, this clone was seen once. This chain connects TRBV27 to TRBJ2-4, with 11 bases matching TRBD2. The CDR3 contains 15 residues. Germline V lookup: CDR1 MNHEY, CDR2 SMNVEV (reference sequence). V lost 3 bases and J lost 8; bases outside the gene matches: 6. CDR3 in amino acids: CASSLLAGGSYIQYF. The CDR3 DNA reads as TGTGCCAGCAGTTTGCTAGCGGGAGGCTCGTACATTCAGTACTTC.